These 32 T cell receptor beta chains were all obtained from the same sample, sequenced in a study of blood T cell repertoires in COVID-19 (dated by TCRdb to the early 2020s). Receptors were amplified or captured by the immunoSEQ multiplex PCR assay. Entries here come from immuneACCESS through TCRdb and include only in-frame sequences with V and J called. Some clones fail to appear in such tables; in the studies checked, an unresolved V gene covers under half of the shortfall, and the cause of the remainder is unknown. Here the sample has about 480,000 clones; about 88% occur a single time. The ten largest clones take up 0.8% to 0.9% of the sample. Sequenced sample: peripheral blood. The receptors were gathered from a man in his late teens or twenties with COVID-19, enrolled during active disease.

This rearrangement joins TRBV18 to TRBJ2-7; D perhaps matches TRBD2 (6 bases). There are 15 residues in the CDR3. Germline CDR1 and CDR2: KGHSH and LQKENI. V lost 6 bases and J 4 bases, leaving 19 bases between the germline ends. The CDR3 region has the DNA TGTGCCAGCTCTCAAGGGTCCGGCGGGGTTTACGAGCAGTACTTC. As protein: CASSQGSGGVYEQYF. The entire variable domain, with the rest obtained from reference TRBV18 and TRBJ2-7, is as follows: NAGVMQNPRHLVRRRGQEARLRCSPMKGHSHVYWYRQLPEEGLKFMVYLQKENIIDESGMPKERFSAEFPKEGPSILRIQQVVRGDSAAYFCASSQGSGGVYEQYFGPGTRLTVT.

The CDR3 loop reads CASSTMSSTDTQYF. CDR3 coding DNA: TGTGCCAGCAGCACAATGTCTAGCACAGATACGCAGTATTTT. The chain combines TRBV11-2 with TRBJ2-3; D gene unclear. The CDR3 has 14 residues. Germline V gives CDR1 SGHAT, CDR2 FQNNGV. Trimming shortened V by 5 bases and J by 0 bases, and 9 bases separated the two germline ends. Combining the CDR3 with reference TRBV11-2 and TRBJ2-3 gives the whole variable domain EAGVAQSPRYKIIEKRQSVAFWCNPISGHATLYWYQQILGQGPKLLIQFQNNGVVDDSQLPKDRFSAERLKGVDSTLKIQPAKLEDSAVYLCASSTMSSTDTQYFGPGTRLTVL.

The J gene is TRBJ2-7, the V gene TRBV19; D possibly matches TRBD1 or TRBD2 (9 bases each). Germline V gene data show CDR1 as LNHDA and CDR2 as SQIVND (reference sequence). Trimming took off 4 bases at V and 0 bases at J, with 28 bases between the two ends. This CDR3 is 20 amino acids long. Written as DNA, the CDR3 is TGTGCCAGTAGTAAGCCTCCGGGACAGGGCAGCGGGAGGTACTCCTACGAGCAGTACTTC. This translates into CASSKPPGQGSGRYSYEQYF. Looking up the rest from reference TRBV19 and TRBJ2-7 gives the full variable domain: DGGITQSPKYLFRKEGQNVTLSCEQNLNHDAMYWYRQDPGQGLRLIYYSQIVNDFQKGDIAEGYSVSREKKESFPLTVTSAQKNPTAFYLCASSKPPGQGSGRYSYEQYFGPGTRLTVT.

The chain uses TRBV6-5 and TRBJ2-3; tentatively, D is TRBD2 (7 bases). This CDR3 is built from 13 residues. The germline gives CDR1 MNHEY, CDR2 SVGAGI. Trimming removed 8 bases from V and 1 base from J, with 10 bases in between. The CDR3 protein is CASAGAGTDTQYF. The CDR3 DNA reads TGTGCCAGCGCGGGGGCCGGCACAGATACGCAGTATTTT.

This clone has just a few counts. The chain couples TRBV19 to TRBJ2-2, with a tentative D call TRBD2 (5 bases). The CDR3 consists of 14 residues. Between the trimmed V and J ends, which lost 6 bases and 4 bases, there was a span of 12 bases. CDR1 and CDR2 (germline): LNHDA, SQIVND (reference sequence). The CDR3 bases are TGTGCCAGTAGCACCTCGGAGGTCACCGGGGAGCTGTTTTTT. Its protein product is CASSTSEVTGELFF.

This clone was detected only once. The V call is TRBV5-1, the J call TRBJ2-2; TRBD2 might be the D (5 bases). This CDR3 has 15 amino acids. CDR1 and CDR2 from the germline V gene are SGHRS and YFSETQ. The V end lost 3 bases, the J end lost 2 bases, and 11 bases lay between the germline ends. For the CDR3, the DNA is TGCGCCAGCAGCTCGAGCGGAAGTAACACCGGGGAGCTGTTTTTT. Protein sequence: CASSSSGSNTGELFF.

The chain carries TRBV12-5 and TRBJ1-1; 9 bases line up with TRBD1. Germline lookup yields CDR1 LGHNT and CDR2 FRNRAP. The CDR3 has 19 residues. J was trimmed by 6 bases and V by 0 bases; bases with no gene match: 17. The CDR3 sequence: CASGLVLNRGPLFSPEAFF. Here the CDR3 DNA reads TGTGCTAGTGGTTTGGTACTTAACAGGGGGCCCCTATTTTCTCCTGAAGCTTTCTTT.

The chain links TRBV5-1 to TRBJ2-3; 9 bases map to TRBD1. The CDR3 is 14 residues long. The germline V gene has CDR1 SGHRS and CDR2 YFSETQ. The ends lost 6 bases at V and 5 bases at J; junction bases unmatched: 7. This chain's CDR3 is CASTRADRGDTQYF. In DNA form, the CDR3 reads TGCGCCAGCACGCGCGCGGACAGGGGAGATACGCAGTATTTT.

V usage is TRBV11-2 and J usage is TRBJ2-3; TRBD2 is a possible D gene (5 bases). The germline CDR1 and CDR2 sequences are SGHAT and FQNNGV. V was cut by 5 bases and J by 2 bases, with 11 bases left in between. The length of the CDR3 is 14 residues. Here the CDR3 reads CASSHGLNTDTQYF. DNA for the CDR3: TGTGCCAGCAGCCATGGACTGAACACAGATACGCAGTATTTT.

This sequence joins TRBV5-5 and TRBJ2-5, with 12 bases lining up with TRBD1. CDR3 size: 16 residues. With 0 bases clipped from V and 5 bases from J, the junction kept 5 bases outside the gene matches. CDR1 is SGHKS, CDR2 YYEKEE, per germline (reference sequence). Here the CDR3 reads CASSLEGTGGEETQYF. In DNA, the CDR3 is TGTGCCAGCAGCTTGGAGGGGACAGGGGGCGAGGAGACCCAGTACTTC.

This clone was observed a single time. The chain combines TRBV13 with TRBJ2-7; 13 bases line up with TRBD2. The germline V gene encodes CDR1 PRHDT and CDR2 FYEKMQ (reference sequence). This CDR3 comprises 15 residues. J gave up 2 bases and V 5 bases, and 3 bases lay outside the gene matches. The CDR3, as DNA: TGTGCCAGCAGCCTGGGACTAGCGGGGACCTACGAGCAGTACTTC. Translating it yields CASSLGLAGTYEQYF.

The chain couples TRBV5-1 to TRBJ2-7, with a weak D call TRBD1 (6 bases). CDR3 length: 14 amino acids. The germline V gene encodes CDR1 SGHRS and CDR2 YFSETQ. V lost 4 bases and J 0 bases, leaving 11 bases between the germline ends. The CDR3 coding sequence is TGCGCCAGCAGCGGAACAGGGATCTCCTACGAGCAGTACTTC. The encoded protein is CASSGTGISYEQYF.

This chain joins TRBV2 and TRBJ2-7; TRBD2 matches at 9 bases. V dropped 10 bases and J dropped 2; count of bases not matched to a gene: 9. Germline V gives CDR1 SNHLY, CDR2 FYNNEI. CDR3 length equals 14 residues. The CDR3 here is CATVGAGGPYEQYF. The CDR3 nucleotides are TGTGCCACCGTTGGGGCGGGAGGGCCCTACGAGCAGTACTTC. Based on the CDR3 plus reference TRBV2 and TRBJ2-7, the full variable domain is EPEVTQTPSHQVTQMGQEVILRCVPISNHLYFYWYRQILGQKVEFLVSFYNNEISEKSEIFDDQFSVERPDGSNFTLKIRSTKLEDSAMYFCATVGAGGPYEQYFGPGTRLTVT.

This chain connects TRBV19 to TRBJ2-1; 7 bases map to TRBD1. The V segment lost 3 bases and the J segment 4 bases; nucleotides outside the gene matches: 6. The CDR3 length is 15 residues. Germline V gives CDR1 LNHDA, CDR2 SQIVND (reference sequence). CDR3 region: CASSMGDSLYNEQFF. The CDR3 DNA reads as TGTGCCAGTAGTATGGGGGACAGCCTTTACAATGAGCAGTTCTTC. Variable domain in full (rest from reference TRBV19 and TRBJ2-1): DGGITQSPKYLFRKEGQNVTLSCEQNLNHDAMYWYRQDPGQGLRLIYYSQIVNDFQKGDIAEGYSVSREKKESFPLTVTSAQKNPTAFYLCASSMGDSLYNEQFFGPGTRLTVL.

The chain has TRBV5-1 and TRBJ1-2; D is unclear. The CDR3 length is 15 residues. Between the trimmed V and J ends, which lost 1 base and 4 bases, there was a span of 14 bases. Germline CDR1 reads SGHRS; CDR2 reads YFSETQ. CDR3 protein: CASSLISGNSYGYTF. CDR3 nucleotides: TGCGCCAGCAGCTTGATATCCGGGAATAGCTATGGCTACACCTTC.

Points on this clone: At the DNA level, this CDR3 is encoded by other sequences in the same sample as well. The CDR3 here is CASSLGQGNTGELFF. Written as DNA, the CDR3 is TGCGCCAGCAGCTTGGGACAGGGGAACACCGGGGAGCTGTTTTTT. V usage is TRBV5-1 and J usage is TRBJ2-2; 7 bases match TRBD1. V shed 0 bases and J 1 base; nucleotides not matched to a gene: 0. CDR3 length: 15 residues. From germline, CDR1 is SGHRS and CDR2 YFSETQ.

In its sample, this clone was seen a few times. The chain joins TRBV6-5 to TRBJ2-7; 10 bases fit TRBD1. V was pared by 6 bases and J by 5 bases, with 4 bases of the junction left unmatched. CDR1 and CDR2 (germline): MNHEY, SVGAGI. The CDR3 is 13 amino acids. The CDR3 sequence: CASRRTGGHEQYF. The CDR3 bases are TGTGCCAGCAGGCGGACAGGGGGTCACGAGCAGTACTTC.

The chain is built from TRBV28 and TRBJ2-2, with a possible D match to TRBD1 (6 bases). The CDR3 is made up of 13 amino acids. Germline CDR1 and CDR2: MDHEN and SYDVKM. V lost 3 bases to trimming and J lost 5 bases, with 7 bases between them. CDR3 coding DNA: TGTGCCAGCAGTTTGCAGGGGACCGGGGAGCTGTTTTTT. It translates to CASSLQGTGELFF.

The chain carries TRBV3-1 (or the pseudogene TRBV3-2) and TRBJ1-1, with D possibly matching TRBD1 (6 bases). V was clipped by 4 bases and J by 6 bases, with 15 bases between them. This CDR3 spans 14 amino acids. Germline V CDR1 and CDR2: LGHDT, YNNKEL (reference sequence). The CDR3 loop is CASSLGGGRAEAFF. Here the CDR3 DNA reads TGTGCCAGCAGCCTAGGGGGGGGCAGAGCTGAAGCTTTCTTT.

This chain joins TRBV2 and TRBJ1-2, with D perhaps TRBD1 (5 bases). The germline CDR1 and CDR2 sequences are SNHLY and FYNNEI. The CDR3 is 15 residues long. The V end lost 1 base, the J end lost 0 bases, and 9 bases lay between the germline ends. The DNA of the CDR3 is TGTGCCAGCAGTGAAGGGGGCAGGTCTAACTATGGCTACACCTTC. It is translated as CASSEGGRSNYGYTF.

The CDR3 DNA reads TGTGCCAGCAGTGAAAATTGGACAGGGGGGGAGACCCAGTACTTC. Translation gives CASSENWTGGETQYF. The chain employs TRBV6-1 and TRBJ2-5; TRBD1 agrees at 10 bases. Losses at the gene ends were 2 bases for V and 5 bases for J; bases not matched to a gene: 5. The germline gives CDR1 MNHNS, CDR2 SASEGT. CDR3 length: 15 amino acids.

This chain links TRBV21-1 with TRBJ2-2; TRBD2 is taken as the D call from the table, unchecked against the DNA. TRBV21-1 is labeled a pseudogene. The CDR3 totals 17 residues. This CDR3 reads CASSSETSGGQNGELFF. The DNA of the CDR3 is TGTGCCAGCAGCTCCGAGACTAGCGGGGGGCAAAATGGGGAGCTGTTTTTT.

CDR3 sequence reads: CASSSGGAERDTQYF. CDR3 nucleotide sequence: TGTGCCAGCAGTTCCGGGGGGGCCGAGAGAGATACGCAGTATTTT. The chain employs TRBV27 and TRBJ2-3; 8 bases fit TRBD2. The germline V gene has CDR1 MNHEY and CDR2 SMNVEV (reference sequence). With V trimmed by 4 bases and J by 5 bases, 8 bases remained unmatched. This CDR3 comprises 15 residues.

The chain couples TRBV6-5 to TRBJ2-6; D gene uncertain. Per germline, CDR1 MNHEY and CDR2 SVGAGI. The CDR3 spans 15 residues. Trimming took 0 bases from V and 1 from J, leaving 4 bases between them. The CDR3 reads CASSYSESGANVLTF. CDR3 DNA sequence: TGTGCCAGCAGTTACTCGGAGTCTGGGGCCAACGTCCTGACTTTC.

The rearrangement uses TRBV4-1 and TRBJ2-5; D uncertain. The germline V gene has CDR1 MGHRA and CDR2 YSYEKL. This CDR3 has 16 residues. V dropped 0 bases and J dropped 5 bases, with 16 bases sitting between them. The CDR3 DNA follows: TGCGCCAGCAGCCAAGAAGCAAGCGTACGTCAGGAGACCCAGTACTTC. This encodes CASSQEASVRQETQYF.

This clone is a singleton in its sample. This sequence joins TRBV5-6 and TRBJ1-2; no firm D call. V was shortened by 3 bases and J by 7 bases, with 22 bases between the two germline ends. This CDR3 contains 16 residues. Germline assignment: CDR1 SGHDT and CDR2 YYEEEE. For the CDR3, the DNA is TGTGCCAGCAGCTCCCTAGGTCCGGCGGGAACGGGTGGCTACACCTTC. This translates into CASSSLGPAGTGGYTF. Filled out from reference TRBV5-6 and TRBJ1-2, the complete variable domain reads DAGVTQSPTHLIKTRGQQVTLRCSPKSGHDTVSWYQQALGQGPQFIFQYYEEEERQRGNFPDRFSGHQFPNYSSELNVNALLLGDSALYLCASSSLGPAGTGGYTFGSGTRLTVV.

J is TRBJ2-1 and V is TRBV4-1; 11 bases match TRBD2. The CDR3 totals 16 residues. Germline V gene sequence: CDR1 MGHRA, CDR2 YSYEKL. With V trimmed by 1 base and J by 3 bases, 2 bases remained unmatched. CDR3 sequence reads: CASSQGLAGIYNEQFF. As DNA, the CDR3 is TGCGCCAGCAGCCAAGGACTAGCGGGGATCTACAATGAGCAGTTCTTC.

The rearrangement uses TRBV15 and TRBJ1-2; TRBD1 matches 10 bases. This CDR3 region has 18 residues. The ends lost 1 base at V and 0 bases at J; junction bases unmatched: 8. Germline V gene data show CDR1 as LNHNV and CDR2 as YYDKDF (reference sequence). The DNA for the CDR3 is TGTGCCACCAGCAGAGGCGGGACAGGGGCCATTACTAACTATGGCTACACCTTC. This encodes CATSRGGTGAITNYGYTF.

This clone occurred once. The CDR3 region is CAWSSEMSYNEQFF. The CDR3 DNA follows: TGTGCCTGGAGTTCTGAGATGTCTTACAATGAGCAGTTCTTC. The genes are TRBV30 and TRBJ2-1; no clear D. V lost 2 bases and J 4 bases, leaving 12 bases between the germline ends. The CDR3 is 14 residues long. CDR1 GTSNPN and CDR2 SVGIG come from the germline V gene (reference sequence).

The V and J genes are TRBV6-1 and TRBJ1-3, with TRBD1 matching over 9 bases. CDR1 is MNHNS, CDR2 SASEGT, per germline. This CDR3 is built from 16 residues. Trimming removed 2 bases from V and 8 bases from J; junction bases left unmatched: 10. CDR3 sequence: CASSESGTGSRHTIYF. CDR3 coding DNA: TGTGCCAGCAGTGAATCGGGGACAGGGAGTCGGCACACCATATATTTT.

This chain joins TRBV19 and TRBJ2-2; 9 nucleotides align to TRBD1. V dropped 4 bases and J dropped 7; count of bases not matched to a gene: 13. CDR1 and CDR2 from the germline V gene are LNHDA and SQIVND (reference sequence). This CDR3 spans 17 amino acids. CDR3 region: CASSKRSGTGYGGELFF. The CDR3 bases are TGTGCCAGTAGTAAAAGGTCCGGGACAGGGTACGGCGGGGAGCTGTTTTTT.

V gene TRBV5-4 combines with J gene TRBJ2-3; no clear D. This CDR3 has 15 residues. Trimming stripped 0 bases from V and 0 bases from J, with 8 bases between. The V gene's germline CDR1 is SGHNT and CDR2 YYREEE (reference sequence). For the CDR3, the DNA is TGTGCCAGCAGCTTGGATCAGTCAAGCACAGATACGCAGTATTTT. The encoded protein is CASSLDQSSTDTQYF.